The clone carrying this TCR beta chain was observed a handful of times. 5'RACE primed at constant segments yielded TCR alpha and TCR beta cDNA libraries bearing sample barcodes and UMIs. TCRdb reprocessed the 5' RACE reads via MiXCR and lists one record per CDR3 protein. Here the sample spans about 470,000 distinct CDR3 sequences, approximately 18% being singletons. The entry originates in a study of T-cell memory formation after mild COVID-19. The V gene lost 2 bases and the J gene lost 4 bases, with 8 bases spanning the gap. The CDR3 loop spans 13 amino acids. The V call is TRBV12-3 or TRBV12-4, the J call TRBJ1-2, with no clear D. The TCR comes from an adult woman who had mild COVID-19 (a few samples of this study predate the infection). Cell type and time point are not known. Sequencing was done on a sample of PBMCs or a T cell subset sorted from them (not recorded which). Written as DNA, the CDR3 is TGTGCCAGCAGTTTAAGCAGCGGCTATGGCTACACCTTC. This sequence encodes CASSLSSGYGYTF.